The next 8 T cell receptor beta chains were all read from a single sample in a study of metastatic and nonmetastatic thyroid tumors. Nobody among the patients had been given any treatment before thyroid surgery. MiXCR reprocessed the PCR reads for TCRdb. The sample holds about 27,000 clones, around a quarter seen once. Sequences were obtained from blood. Receptor source: a female donor with papillary thyroid cancer or a benign thyroid nodule (not recorded which). Some clones in this sample may be carry-over from other donors' samples.

Of note for this clone: The conserved phenylalanine or tryptophan normally closing the CDR3 is absent here, so this likely arose from a read error. The rearrangement joins TRBV30 to TRBJ1-2; TRBD1 is a possible D gene (6 bases). CDR1 and CDR2 from the germline V gene are GTSNPN and SVGIG (reference sequence). This CDR3 is built from 15 residues. Trimming left V 3 bases short and J 4 bases short, with 18 bases between. This CDR3 is CAWSGGATGFYGYTI. The CDR3, as DNA: TGTGCCTGGAGCGGAGGGGCAACAGGGTTCTATGGCTACACCATC.

A word on this clone: The junction departs from the called germline gene at one end, perhaps through a read error. V gene TRBV6-1 combines with J gene TRBJ1-1; D uncertain. The CDR3 length is 13 residues. Germline CDR1 is MNHNS and CDR2 is SASEGT. CDR3 sequence (DNA): TGTGCCAGCAGGCGGGTCCAGATCACTGAAGTTTTCTTT. Its protein product is CASRRVQITEVFF.

This clone is labeled as medium-sized. The rearrangement uses TRBV28 and TRBJ1-6; a weak D match, TRBD1 (6 bases). Looked up from germline, CDR1 is MDHEN and CDR2 is SYDVKM. Trimming stripped 10 bases from V and 8 bases from J, with 12 bases between. The CDR3 sequence is 12 residues long. The DNA for the CDR3 is TGTGCCACCAGGGGTGGTGATTCACCCCTCCACTTT. This sequence encodes CATRGGDSPLHF.

This clone occurred many times. This chain joins TRBV7-3 and TRBJ2-2; D remains unclear. V was trimmed by 3 bases and J by 5 bases, leaving 10 bases between them. The CDR3 contains 14 residues. Germline lookup yields CDR1 SGHTA and CDR2 FQGTGA. This CDR3 is CASSLSVRTGELFF. The CDR3 DNA is TGTGCCAGCAGCTTGAGCGTAAGGACCGGGGAGCTGTTTTTT.

This clone was observed a few times. This rearrangement joins TRBV6-1 to TRBJ2-5, with 8 bases aligning to TRBD1. Germline V gene lookup returns CDR1 MNHNS and CDR2 SASEGT. The CDR3 sequence is 15 residues long. Trimming took 5 bases from V and 4 from J; bases not matched to a gene: 9. The CDR3 nucleotides are TGTGCCAGCAGTCTTGGACAGGGAAGGCTAGAGACCCAGTACTTC. This gives the protein CASSLGQGRLETQYF.

This clone was recorded only once. The chain uses TRBV18 and TRBJ2-2; TRBD2 matches at 10 bases. This CDR3 region has 16 residues. CDR1 is KGHSH and CDR2 is LQKENI in the germline V gene. Trimming removed 6 bases from V and 10 bases from J; junction bases left unmatched: 14. The CDR3 here is CASSPPGTSVSLELFF. The DNA for the CDR3 is TGTGCCAGCTCCCCCCCCGGGACTAGCGTCTCCTTGGAGCTGTTTTTT.

This chain connects TRBV6-5 to TRBJ1-1, with D unresolved. CDR3 length: 10 amino acids. Between the trimmed V and J ends, which lost 9 bases and 8 bases, there was a span of 10 bases. Germline V CDR1 and CDR2: MNHEY, SVGAGI. The CDR3 DNA reads TGTGCCAGGGGAGGCGGGGAAGCTTTCTTT. Its translation: CARGGGEAFF.

This clone was seen ten or more times. This chain connects TRBV2 to TRBJ2-5; maybe TRBD1 (5 bases). The V end lost 0 bases, the J end lost 5 bases, and 16 bases lay between the germline ends. Per germline, CDR1 SNHLY and CDR2 FYNNEI. The CDR3 has 16 amino acids. CDR3 residues: CASSEAQGAETETQYF. The CDR3, as DNA: TGTGCCAGCAGTGAAGCCCAAGGGGCGGAGACGGAGACCCAGTACTTC.